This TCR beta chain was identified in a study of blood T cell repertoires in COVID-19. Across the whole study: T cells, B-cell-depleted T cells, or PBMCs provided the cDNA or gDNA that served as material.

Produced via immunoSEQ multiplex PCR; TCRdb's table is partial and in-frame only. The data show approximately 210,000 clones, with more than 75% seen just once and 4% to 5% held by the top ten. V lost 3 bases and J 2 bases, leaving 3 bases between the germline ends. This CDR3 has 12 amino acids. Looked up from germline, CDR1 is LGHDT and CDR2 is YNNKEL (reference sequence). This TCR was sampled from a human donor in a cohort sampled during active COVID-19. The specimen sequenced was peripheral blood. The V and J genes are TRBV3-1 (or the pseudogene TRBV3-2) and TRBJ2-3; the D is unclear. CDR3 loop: CASSHLTDTQYF. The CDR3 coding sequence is TGTGCCAGCAGCCATCTCACAGATACGCAGTATTTT.